This entry lists 20 T cell receptor beta chains sequenced from one sample in a study of identical twins. TCRdb reprocessed the 5' RACE reads with MiXCR, giving one entry per CDR3 protein. In the table there are some 630,000 distinct CDR3 sequences, around 7.4% of which are singletons. The data also belong to a second study, concerning yellow fever vaccine responses in identical twins.

Sequenced input: PBMCs. The receptors originated from a woman between 18 and 29 years old in good health.

The sample holds a few counts of this clonotype. J is TRBJ2-3 and V is TRBV7-3; 8 bases line up with TRBD2. V lost 5 bases and J lost 2; bases outside the gene matches: 6. The germline V gene has CDR1 SGHTA and CDR2 FQGTGA. This CDR3 spans 15 amino acids. The DNA of the CDR3 is TGTGCCAGCAGCCGTAGCGGGGCCTACACAGATACGCAGTATTTT. It specifies CASSRSGAYTDTQYF.

This clonotype was detected ten times or more. This chain connects TRBV6-2 or TRBV6-3 to TRBJ2-1; 8 nucleotides match TRBD1. CDR1 and CDR2 from the germline V gene are MNHEY and SVGEGT. The length of the CDR3 is 16 residues. Trimming cost V 0 bases and J 4 bases; bases outside gene matches: 5. The CDR3 DNA follows: TGTGCCAGCAGTTACTCGATCGGGACAGGATACAATGAGCAGTTCTTC. Translated, it gives CASSYSIGTGYNEQFF.

This clonotype was seen at least ten times. The genes are TRBV10-3 and TRBJ1-1, with D perhaps matching TRBD1 (5 bases). Between the trimmed V and J ends, which lost 2 bases and 8 bases, there was a span of 12 bases. This CDR3 has 13 amino acids. Per the germline V gene, CDR1 is ENHRY and CDR2 is SYGVKD. CDR3 loop: CAISERSGQEAFF. CDR3 nucleotide sequence: TGTGCCATCAGTGAGCGGTCGGGGCAGGAAGCTTTCTTT.

This clonotype was seen at least ten times. The chain recombines TRBV12-3 or TRBV12-4 with TRBJ2-7; either TRBD1 or TRBD2 may supply D (5 bases each). With 10 bases removed from V and 2 bases from J, the gap between germline ends came to 15 bases. The CDR3 loop spans 13 amino acids. CDR3 nucleotide sequence: TGTGCCACCTCCCGGGACGGACCCTACGAGCAGTACTTC. Translation gives CATSRDGPYEQYF.

In this sample, this clonotype turned up a few times. This chain connects TRBV6-2 or TRBV6-3 to TRBJ2-7, with TRBD2 identical over 10 bases. This CDR3 is built from 17 residues. From germline, CDR1 is MNHEY and CDR2 SVGEGT. J was trimmed by 0 bases and V by 4 bases; bases with no gene match: 9. In DNA form, the CDR3 reads TGTGCCAGCAGTTCCCAACGATGGACTAGCGGCTCCTACGAGCAGTACTTC. This sequence encodes CASSSQRWTSGSYEQYF.

The rearrangement links TRBV12-3 or TRBV12-4 to TRBJ2-5; D is unclear. V dropped 6 bases and J dropped 4 bases, with 9 bases sitting between them. This CDR3 is built from 12 residues. The CDR3 sequence is CASSRNRETQYF. The CDR3 DNA is TGTGCCAGCAGCCGAAACAGAGAGACCCAGTACTTC.

This clonotype was recorded once. The chain couples TRBV5-5 to TRBJ1-2, with 11 bases that match TRBD1. V shed 0 bases, J shed 7 bases, and the junction held 5 bases outside the gene matches. The germline CDR1 and CDR2 sequences are SGHKS and YYEKEE (reference sequence). The CDR3 is made up of 15 amino acids. The CDR3 DNA is TGTGCCAGCAGCTTGGAGGGACAGGGGGGCAGTGGCTACACCTTC. It translates to CASSLEGQGGSGYTF.

This clonotype was detected many times. V and J are TRBV11-1 and TRBJ2-5, with D perhaps TRBD2 (6 bases). V lost 3 bases and J lost 5, with 16 bases in between. This CDR3 is built from 15 residues. Germline CDR1 and CDR2: SGHAT and FQDESV (reference sequence). CDR3 nucleotides: TGTGCCAGCAGCTTGTCGGGCGGGGCTCTGGAGACCCAGTACTTC. This translates into CASSLSGGALETQYF.

V is TRBV19 and J is TRBJ2-6; weak D call: TRBD2 (6 bases). The CDR3 has 18 amino acids. Germline V gene lookup returns CDR1 LNHDA and CDR2 SQIVND (reference sequence). V lost 4 bases, J lost 2 bases, and 18 bases lay in between. The CDR3 region is CASSTSGGARAGANVLTF. CDR3 in DNA: TGTGCCAGTAGTACCAGCGGCGGGGCTCGGGCTGGGGCCAACGTCCTGACTTTC.

This clonotype was counted a few times. This sequence joins TRBV6-5 and TRBJ2-2, with D possibly matching TRBD1 (6 bases). Germline values: CDR1 MNHEY, CDR2 SVGAGI. Trimming removed 4 bases from V and 1 base from J, with 13 bases in between. The CDR3 extends over 16 amino acids. The CDR3 protein is CASSSAGTQNTGELFF. The CDR3 DNA sequence: TGTGCCAGCAGTTCGGCAGGGACACAGAACACCGGGGAGCTGTTTTTT.

This sequence joins TRBV27 and TRBJ2-6; D is uncertain. Trimming pared 4 bases from V and 1 base from J, leaving 5 bases between. This CDR3 contains 14 residues. The V gene's germline CDR1 is MNHEY and CDR2 SMNVEV (reference sequence). In nucleotides, the CDR3 is TGTGCCAGCAGTTCGATGTCTGGGGCCAACGTCCTGACTTTC. Translated: CASSSMSGANVLTF.

This clonotype was seen ten or more times. The CDR3 sequence: CSAGLVNEQFF. DNA for the CDR3: TGCAGTGCGGGACTAGTAAATGAGCAGTTCTTC. This rearrangement joins TRBV20-1 to TRBJ2-1; 8 bases align to TRBD2. Germline-derived CDR1 and CDR2 are DFQATT and SNEGSKA (reference sequence). This CDR3 contains 11 residues. J gave up 7 bases and V 6 bases, and 2 bases lay outside the gene matches.

This chain joins TRBV2 and TRBJ1-6; no clear D gene. Trimming took 1 base from V and 4 from J, leaving 5 bases between them. This CDR3 is built from 14 residues. CDR1 and CDR2 (germline): SNHLY, FYNNEI. This CDR3 reads CASSEGPYNSPLHF. In DNA, the CDR3 is TGTGCCAGCAGTGAAGGGCCGTATAATTCACCCCTCCACTTT.

This sequence joins TRBV7-9 and TRBJ2-7, with 7 bases that match TRBD1. The CDR3 consists of 12 residues. Unmatched junction bases numbered 5, after V lost 10 bases and J lost 2 bases. The germline V gene encodes CDR1 SEHNR and CDR2 FQNEAQ (reference sequence). The CDR3 spells CATRGTAYEQYF. In DNA, the CDR3 is TGTGCCACCCGAGGGACAGCCTACGAGCAGTACTTC.

This clonotype was observed many times. V is TRBV27 and J is TRBJ1-5; the D gene is possibly TRBD1 (6 bases). V dropped 5 bases and J dropped 5 bases, with 13 bases sitting between them. Germline CDR1 and CDR2: MNHEY and SMNVEV (reference sequence). The CDR3 consists of 14 residues. CDR3 in amino acids: CASSVQGGDQPQHF. CDR3 coding DNA: TGTGCCAGCAGTGTACAGGGAGGAGATCAGCCCCAGCATTTT.

In this sample, this clonotype turned up many times. The gene calls are TRBV10-3 and TRBJ1-1; no firm D call. This CDR3 has 14 amino acids. Germline V gene sequence: CDR1 ENHRY, CDR2 SYGVKD. V lost 2 bases and J 1 base, leaving 8 bases between the germline ends. The CDR3 is CAISEGPPNTEAFF. The CDR3 DNA is TGTGCCATCAGTGAGGGACCCCCGAACACTGAAGCTTTCTTT.

This clonotype was detected many times. The V call is TRBV29-1, the J call TRBJ2-1, with 11 nucleotides matching TRBD2. V shed 7 bases and J 15 bases; nucleotides not matched to a gene: 20. CDR1 is SQVTM, CDR2 ANQGSEA, per germline. The CDR3 spans 15 residues. The CDR3 DNA is TGCAGCGGGTCCCCGGGGACTAGCGGTCACGGAGGGCTGTTCTTC. It encodes CSGSPGTSGHGGLFF.

The V and J genes are TRBV7-2 and TRBJ2-3; D is unresolved. Looked up from germline, CDR1 is SGHTA and CDR2 is FQGNSA. The CDR3 is made up of 14 amino acids. V was trimmed by 7 bases and J by 1 base, leaving 12 bases between them. As DNA, the CDR3 is TGTGCCAGCAACGGACGCTCTGGCACAGATACGCAGTATTTT. Protein product: CASNGRSGTDTQYF.

This clonotype was detected ten times or more. V and J are TRBV4-1 and TRBJ2-3, with a possible D match to TRBD2 (6 bases). V lost 4 bases to trimming and J lost 0 bases, with 11 bases between them. The CDR3 covers 15 residues. Germline assignment: CDR1 MGHRA and CDR2 YSYEKL. This CDR3 reads CASSLTGTSTDTQYF. Here the CDR3 DNA reads TGCGCCAGCAGCCTGACCGGGACTAGCACAGATACGCAGTATTTT.

V usage is TRBV12-3 or TRBV12-4 and J usage is TRBJ1-5; weak D call: TRBD1 (5 bases). CDR3 size: 14 residues. Trimming left V 1 base short and J 8 bases short, with 12 bases between. CDR3 DNA sequence: TGTGCCAGCAGTTTAGGCGACAGTGAAAAGCCCCAGCATTTT. Its translation is CASSLGDSEKPQHF.